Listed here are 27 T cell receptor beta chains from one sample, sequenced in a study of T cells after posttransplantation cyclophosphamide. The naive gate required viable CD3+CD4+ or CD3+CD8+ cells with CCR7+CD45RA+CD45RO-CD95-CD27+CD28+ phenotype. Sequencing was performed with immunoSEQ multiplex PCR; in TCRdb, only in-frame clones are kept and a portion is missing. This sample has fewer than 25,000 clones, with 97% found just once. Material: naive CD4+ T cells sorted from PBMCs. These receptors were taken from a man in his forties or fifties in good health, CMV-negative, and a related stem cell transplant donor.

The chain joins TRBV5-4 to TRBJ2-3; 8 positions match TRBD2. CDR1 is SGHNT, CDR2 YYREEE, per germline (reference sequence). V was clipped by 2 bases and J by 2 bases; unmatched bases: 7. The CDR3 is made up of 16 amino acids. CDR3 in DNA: TGTGCCAGCAGCTTTCGGGTAGCGGGACCCACAGATACGCAGTATTTT. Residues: CASSFRVAGPTDTQYF.

The CDR3 sequence is CASSLQRRATNYGYTF. CDR3 sequence (DNA): TGTGCCAGCAGCTTACAAAGGAGGGCTACTAACTATGGCTACACCTTC. This sequence joins TRBV7-9 and TRBJ1-2; D gene unclear. CDR3 length: 16 residues. CDR1 SEHNR and CDR2 FQNEAQ come from the germline V gene (reference sequence). Trimming shortened V by 2 bases and J by 0 bases, and 13 bases separated the two germline ends.

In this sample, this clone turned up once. CDR3 loop: CASSLGASGGGEQFF. The CDR3 DNA reads TGTGCCAGCAGCTTGGGGGCTAGCGGGGGCGGTGAGCAGTTCTTC. V is TRBV7-2 and J is TRBJ2-1; 10 bases line up with TRBD2. CDR3 length: 15 residues. CDR1 SGHTA and CDR2 FQGNSA come from the germline V gene. J was trimmed by 9 bases and V by 3 bases; bases with no gene match: 8. Full variable domain (missing parts from reference TRBV7-2 and TRBJ2-1): GAGVSQSPSNKVTEKGKDVELRCDPISGHTALYWYRQSLGQGLEFLIYFQGNSAPDKSGLPSDRFSAERTGGSVSTLTIQRTQQEDSAVYLCASSLGASGGGEQFFGPGTRLTVL.

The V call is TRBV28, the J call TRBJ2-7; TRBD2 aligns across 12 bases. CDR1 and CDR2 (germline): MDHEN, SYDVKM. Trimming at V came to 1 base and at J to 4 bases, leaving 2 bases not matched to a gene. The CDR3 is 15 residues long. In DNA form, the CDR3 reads TGTGCCAGCAGTTTATCCACTAGCGGGAGGTACGAGCAGTACTTC. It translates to CASSLSTSGRYEQYF. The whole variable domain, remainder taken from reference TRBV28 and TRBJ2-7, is DVKVTQSSRYLVKRTGEKVFLECVQDMDHENMFWYRQDPGLGLRLIYFSYDVKMKEKGDIPEGYSVSREKKERFSLILESASTNQTSMYLCASSLSTSGRYEQYFGPGTRLTVT.

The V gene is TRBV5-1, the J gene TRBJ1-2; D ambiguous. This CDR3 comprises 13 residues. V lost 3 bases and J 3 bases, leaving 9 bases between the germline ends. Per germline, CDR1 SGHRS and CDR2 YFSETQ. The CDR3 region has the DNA TGCGCCAGCAGCTCTGCGTCCGACTATGGCTACACCTTC. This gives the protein CASSSASDYGYTF.

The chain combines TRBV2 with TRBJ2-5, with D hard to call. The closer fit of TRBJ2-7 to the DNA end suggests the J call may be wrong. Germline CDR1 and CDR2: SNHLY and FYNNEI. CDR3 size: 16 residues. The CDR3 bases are TGTGCCAGCAGTGAGTTCCCTCCCCCCCGCTCCTACGAGCAGTACTTC. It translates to CASSEFPPPRSYEQYF.

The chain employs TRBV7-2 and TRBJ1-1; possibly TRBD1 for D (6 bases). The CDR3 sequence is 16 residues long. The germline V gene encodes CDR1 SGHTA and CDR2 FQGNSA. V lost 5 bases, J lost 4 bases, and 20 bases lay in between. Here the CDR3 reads CASSLVTGSFGTEAFF. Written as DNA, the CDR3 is TGTGCCAGCAGCCTCGTCACAGGGTCGTTTGGCACTGAAGCTTTCTTT.

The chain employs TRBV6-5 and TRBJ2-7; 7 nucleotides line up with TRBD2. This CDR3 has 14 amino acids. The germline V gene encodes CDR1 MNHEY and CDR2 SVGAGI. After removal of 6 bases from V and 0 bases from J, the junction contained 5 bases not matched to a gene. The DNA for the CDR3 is TGTGCCAGCAGAAAAGCGGGAACCTCCTACGAGCAGTACTTC. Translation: CASRKAGTSYEQYF.

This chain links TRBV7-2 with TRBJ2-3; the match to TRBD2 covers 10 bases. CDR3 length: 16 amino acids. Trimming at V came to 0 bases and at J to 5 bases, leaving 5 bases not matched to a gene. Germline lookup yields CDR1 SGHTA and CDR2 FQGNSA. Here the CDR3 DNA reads TGTGCCAGCAGCTTAGCGGGACTAGCGACCTTAGATACGCAGTATTTT. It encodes CASSLAGLATLDTQYF.

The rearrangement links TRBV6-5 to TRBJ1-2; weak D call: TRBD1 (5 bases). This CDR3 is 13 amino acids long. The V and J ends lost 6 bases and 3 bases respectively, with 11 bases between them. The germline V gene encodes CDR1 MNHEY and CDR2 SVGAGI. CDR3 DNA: TGTGCCAGCAGCCGCGACAGTTACTATGGCTACACCTTC. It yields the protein CASSRDSYYGYTF.

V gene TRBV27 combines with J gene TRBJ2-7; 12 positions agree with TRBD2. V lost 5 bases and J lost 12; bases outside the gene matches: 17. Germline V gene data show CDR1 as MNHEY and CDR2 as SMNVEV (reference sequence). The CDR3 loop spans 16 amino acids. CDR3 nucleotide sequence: TGTGCCAGCAGTCTTTCTAGCGGGAGGGCGGAAATGATATGGTACTTC. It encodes CASSLSSGRAEMIWYF.

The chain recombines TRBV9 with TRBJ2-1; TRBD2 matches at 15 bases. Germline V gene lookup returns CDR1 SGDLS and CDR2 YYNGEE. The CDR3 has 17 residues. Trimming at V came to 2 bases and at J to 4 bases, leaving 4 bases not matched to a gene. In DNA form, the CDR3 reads TGTGCCAGCAGCGTGGGACTAGCGGGAGGACATTACAATGAGCAGTTCTTC. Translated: CASSVGLAGGHYNEQFF.

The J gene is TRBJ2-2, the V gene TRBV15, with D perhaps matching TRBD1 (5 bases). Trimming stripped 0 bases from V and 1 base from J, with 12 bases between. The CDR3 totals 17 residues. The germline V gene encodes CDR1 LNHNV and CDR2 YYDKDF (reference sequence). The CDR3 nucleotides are TGTGCCACCAGCAGAGACCTCAGGGCCGGGAACACCGGGGAGCTGTTTTTT. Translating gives CATSRDLRAGNTGELFF.

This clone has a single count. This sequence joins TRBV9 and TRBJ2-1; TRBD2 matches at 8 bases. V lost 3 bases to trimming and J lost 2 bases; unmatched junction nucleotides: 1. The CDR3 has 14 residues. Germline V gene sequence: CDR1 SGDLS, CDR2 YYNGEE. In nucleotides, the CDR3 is TGTGCCAGCAGCGCCGGGGGGGCCTACAATGAGCAGTTCTTC. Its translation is CASSAGGAYNEQFF.

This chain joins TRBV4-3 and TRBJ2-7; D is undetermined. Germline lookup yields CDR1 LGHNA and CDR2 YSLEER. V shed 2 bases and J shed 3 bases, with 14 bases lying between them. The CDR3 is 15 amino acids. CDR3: CASSQNTQSFYEQYF. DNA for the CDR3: TGCGCCAGCAGCCAAAATACCCAAAGCTTCTACGAGCAGTACTTC.

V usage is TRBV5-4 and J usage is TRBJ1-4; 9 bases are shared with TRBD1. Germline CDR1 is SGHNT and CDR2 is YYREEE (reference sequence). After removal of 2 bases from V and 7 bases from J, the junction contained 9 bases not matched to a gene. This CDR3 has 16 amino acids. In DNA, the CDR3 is TGTGCCAGCAGCTTAGACGAGGGACAGGGTCGTGAAAAACTGTTTTTT. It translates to CASSLDEGQGREKLFF.

This CDR3 is CASSIGQANTEAFF. CDR3 in DNA: TGTGCCAGTAGTATAGGACAGGCGAACACTGAAGCTTTCTTT. The V gene is TRBV19, the J gene TRBJ1-1; D is perhaps TRBD1 (6 bases). There are 14 residues in the CDR3. Trimming removed 1 base at V and 1 base at J, with 7 bases between. Looked up from germline, CDR1 is LNHDA and CDR2 is SQIVND (reference sequence). The full variable domain, its missing parts supplied by reference TRBV19 and TRBJ1-1, is DGGITQSPKYLFRKEGQNVTLSCEQNLNHDAMYWYRQDPGQGLRLIYYSQIVNDFQKGDIAEGYSVSREKKESFPLTVTSAQKNPTAFYLCASSIGQANTEAFFGQGTRLTVV.

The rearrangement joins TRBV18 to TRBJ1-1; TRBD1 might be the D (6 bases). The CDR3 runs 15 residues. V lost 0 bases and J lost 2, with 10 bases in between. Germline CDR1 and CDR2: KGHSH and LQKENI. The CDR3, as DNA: TGTGCCAGCTCACCACCGAGCAGGGGAAACACTGAAGCTTTCTTT. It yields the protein CASSPPSRGNTEAFF.

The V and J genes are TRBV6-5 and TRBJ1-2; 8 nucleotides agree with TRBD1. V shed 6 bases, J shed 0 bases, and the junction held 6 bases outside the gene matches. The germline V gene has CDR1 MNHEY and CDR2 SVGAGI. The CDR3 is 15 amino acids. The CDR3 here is CASRPGQGPNYGYTF. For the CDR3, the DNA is TGTGCCAGCAGACCAGGACAGGGCCCTAACTATGGCTACACCTTC.

The CDR3 DNA reads as TGCGCCAGCAGTCTTCTACCGGTCTCCTACAATGAGCAGTTCTTC. Translating it yields CASSLLPVSYNEQFF. The V gene is TRBV10-2, the J gene TRBJ2-1; D unclear. The V end was cut by 5 bases, the J end by 0 bases, with 11 bases between. CDR3 length: 15 residues. Germline CDR1 reads WSHSY; CDR2 reads SAAADI.

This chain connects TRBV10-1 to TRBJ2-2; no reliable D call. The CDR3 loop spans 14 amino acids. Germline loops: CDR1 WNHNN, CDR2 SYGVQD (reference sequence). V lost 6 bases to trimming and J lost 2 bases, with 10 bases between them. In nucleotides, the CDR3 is TGCGCCAGCAGGCAGGCTCCCAACACCGGGGAGCTGTTTTTT. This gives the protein CASRQAPNTGELFF.

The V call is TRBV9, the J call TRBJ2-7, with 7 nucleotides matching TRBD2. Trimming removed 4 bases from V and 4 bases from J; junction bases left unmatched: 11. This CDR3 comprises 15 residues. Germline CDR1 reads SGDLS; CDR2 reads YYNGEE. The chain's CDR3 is CASSSGDGGKYEQYF. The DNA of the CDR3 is TGTGCCAGCAGCTCGGGGGACGGGGGGAAGTACGAGCAGTACTTC.

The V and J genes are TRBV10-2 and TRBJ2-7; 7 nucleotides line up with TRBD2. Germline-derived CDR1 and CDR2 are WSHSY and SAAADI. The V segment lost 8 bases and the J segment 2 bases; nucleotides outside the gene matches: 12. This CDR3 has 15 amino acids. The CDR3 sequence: CASGEGSRAPYEQYF. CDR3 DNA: TGCGCCAGCGGGGAGGGGAGCAGGGCCCCCTACGAGCAGTACTTC.

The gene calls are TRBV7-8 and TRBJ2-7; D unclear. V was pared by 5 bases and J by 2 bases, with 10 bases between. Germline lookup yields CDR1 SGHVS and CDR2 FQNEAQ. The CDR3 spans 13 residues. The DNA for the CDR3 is TGTGCCAGCAGCACGAGAGTTCCCTACGAGCAGTACTTC. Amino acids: CASSTRVPYEQYF.

CDR3 DNA sequence: TGTGCCAGCGAAGGGGGTTGGACTGGAAACACCATATATTTT. Translation gives CASEGGWTGNTIYF. The chain carries TRBV6-6 and TRBJ1-3; perhaps TRBD1 as D (6 bases). This CDR3 contains 14 residues. CDR1 MNHNY and CDR2 SVGAGI come from the germline V gene (reference sequence). Trimming removed 8 bases at V and 2 bases at J, with 13 bases between.

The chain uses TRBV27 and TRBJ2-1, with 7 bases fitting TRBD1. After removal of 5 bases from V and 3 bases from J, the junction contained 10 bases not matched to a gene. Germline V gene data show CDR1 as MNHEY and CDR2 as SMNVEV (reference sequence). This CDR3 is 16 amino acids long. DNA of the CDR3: TGTGCCAGCAGTAGCTCCAGGGGGTCGTACTACAATGAGCAGTTCTTC. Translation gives CASSSSRGSYYNEQFF.

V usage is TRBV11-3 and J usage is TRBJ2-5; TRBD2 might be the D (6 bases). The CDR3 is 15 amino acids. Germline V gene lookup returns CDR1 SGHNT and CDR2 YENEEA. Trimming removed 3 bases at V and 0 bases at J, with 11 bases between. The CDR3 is CASSLNGGDQETQYF. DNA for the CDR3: TGTGCCAGCAGCTTGAATGGCGGGGACCAAGAGACCCAGTACTTC.